One sample yielded the 17 T cell receptor beta chains listed below, sequenced in a study of T cell responses to AZD1222 COVID-19 vaccine. Measured with immunoSEQ multiplex PCR; TCRdb has only the in-frame clones, and not every one. The sample lists 130,000 to 150,000 clones; around nine tenths were seen once. The sequencing used peripheral blood, collected on day 0 of MenACWY control vaccination. Source of these receptors: an adult in good health.

The chain combines TRBV14 with TRBJ1-1; D unresolved. CDR1 SGHDN and CDR2 FVKESK come from the germline V gene. Trimming took off 4 bases at V and 4 bases at J, with 16 bases between the two ends. The CDR3 totals 15 residues. The CDR3 DNA reads TGTGCCAGCAGCCCCAACGGAGAGTTTGGCACTGAAGCTTTCTTT. It is translated as CASSPNGEFGTEAFF.

The chain joins TRBV5-1 to TRBJ1-1; TRBD1 matches 9 bases. J lost 6 bases, V lost 0 bases, and 6 bases had no gene match. The CDR3 has 15 residues. From germline, CDR1 is SGHRS and CDR2 YFSETQ. CDR3 protein: CASSLAGTGISEAFF. CDR3 nucleotides: TGCGCCAGCAGCTTGGCCGGGACAGGGATCTCTGAAGCTTTCTTT.

V is TRBV11-1 and J is TRBJ2-7; 7 nucleotides match TRBD2. Germline V gene lookup returns CDR1 SGHAT and CDR2 FQDESV (reference sequence). This CDR3 is 15 amino acids long. J was trimmed by 1 base and V by 1 base; bases with no gene match: 4. CDR3 in amino acids: CASSLGGGRSYEQYF. The CDR3 bases are TGTGCCAGCAGCTTAGGCGGGGGAAGGTCCTACGAGCAGTACTTC.

V and J are TRBV6-4 and TRBJ1-1; 8 bases are a match to TRBD1. The CDR3 length is 14 residues. The junction had 4 bases not matched to a gene; V was cut back by 6 bases and J by 1 base. Germline CDR1 is MRHNA and CDR2 is SNTAGT. DNA of the CDR3: TGTGCCAGCAGGCGGACAGGGTGGAACACTGAAGCTTTCTTT. It codes for CASRRTGWNTEAFF.

The J gene is TRBJ2-5, the V gene TRBV13; 8 bases fit TRBD2. After removal of 0 bases from V and 4 bases from J, the junction contained 1 base not matched to a gene. The V gene's germline CDR1 is PRHDT and CDR2 FYEKMQ (reference sequence). The CDR3 covers 14 residues. In DNA form, the CDR3 reads TGTGCCAGCAGCTTAGGCCGGGGGGGAGAGACCCAGTACTTC. This gives the protein CASSLGRGGETQYF.

This chain links TRBV7-9 with TRBJ2-7; perhaps TRBD1 as D (5 bases). This CDR3 region has 14 residues. CDR1 is SEHNR and CDR2 is FQNEAQ in the germline V gene (reference sequence). V was clipped by 5 bases and J by 1 base, with 12 bases between them. CDR3 in amino acids: CASSPPTGSYEQYF. The CDR3 DNA reads TGTGCCAGCAGCCCACCTACAGGTTCCTACGAGCAGTACTTC.

The V and J genes are TRBV9 and TRBJ1-5, with D tentatively TRBD1 (5 bases). This CDR3 contains 14 residues. The ends were cut back, 3 bases at V and 4 bases at J, with 11 bases in the middle. The germline gives CDR1 SGDLS, CDR2 YYNGEE. The DNA of the CDR3 is TGTGCCAGCAGCGCGGGACGGGGAAATCAGCCCCAGCATTTT. Its translation is CASSAGRGNQPQHF.

This rearrangement joins TRBV4-1 to TRBJ1-5, with D possibly being TRBD1 (6 bases). V lost 6 bases and J 1 base, leaving 13 bases between the germline ends. Germline loops: CDR1 MGHRA, CDR2 YSYEKL. CDR3 length: 15 residues. The CDR3 DNA reads TGCGCCAGCAGTCACCTTGGACAGAGCAATCAGCCCCAGCATTTT. This encodes CASSHLGQSNQPQHF.

The chain is built from TRBV2 and TRBJ1-2, with D perhaps matching TRBD1 (6 bases). Trimming cost V 1 base and J 8 bases, with 11 bases left between them. This CDR3 comprises 13 residues. Germline V gene data show CDR1 as SNHLY and CDR2 as FYNNEI. CDR3 amino acids: CASSEGGAGGYTF. CDR3 DNA sequence: TGTGCCAGCAGTGAAGGGGGGGCGGGGGGCTACACCTTC.

The V call is TRBV18, the J call TRBJ1-4; a possible D gene is TRBD1 (6 bases). Trimming removed 4 bases from V and 4 bases from J, with 16 bases in between. CDR3 length: 16 amino acids. Germline CDR1 reads KGHSH; CDR2 reads LQKENI. Here the CDR3 reads CASSLSGTQLNEKLFF. In DNA form, the CDR3 reads TGTGCCAGCTCACTGTCCGGGACACAACTTAATGAAAAACTGTTTTTT. Full variable domain (remainder filled in from reference TRBV18 and TRBJ1-4): NAGVMQNPRHLVRRRGQEARLRCSPMKGHSHVYWYRQLPEEGLKFMVYLQKENIIDESGMPKERFSAEFPKEGPSILRIQQVVRGDSAAYFCASSLSGTQLNEKLFFGSGTQLSVL.

The chain employs TRBV21-1 and TRBJ2-1; the D call of TRBD2 is as the table states it, not checked on the DNA. TRBV21-1 is given as a pseudogene. The CDR3 length is 14 residues. The CDR3 DNA follows: TGTGCCAGCAGCAAAGGCTCCCGGGGGAATGAGCAGTTCTTC. Its protein is CASSKGSRGNEQFF.

The chain uses TRBV19 and TRBJ1-2; TRBD1 aligns across 10 bases. Trimming removed 6 bases from V and 7 bases from J; junction bases left unmatched: 20. Looked up from germline, CDR1 is LNHDA and CDR2 is SQIVND (reference sequence). The CDR3 length is 18 residues. The CDR3 is CASSPRGQGYLTVAGYTF. CDR3 sequence (DNA): TGTGCCAGTAGCCCCAGGGGACAGGGGTATCTAACGGTGGCTGGCTACACCTTC.

V usage is TRBV5-4 and J usage is TRBJ2-2; D remains unclear. With 0 bases removed from V and 1 base from J, the gap between germline ends came to 7 bases. CDR1 and CDR2 (germline): SGHNT, YYREEE (reference sequence). This CDR3 is 15 amino acids long. The CDR3 loop is CASSLVAGNTGELFF. The CDR3, as DNA: TGTGCCAGCAGCTTGGTGGCTGGGAACACCGGGGAGCTGTTTTTT.

The chain joins TRBV7-2 to TRBJ1-6; the match to TRBD1 covers 7 bases. With 5 bases clipped from V and 3 bases from J, the junction kept 10 bases outside the gene matches. The CDR3 runs 17 residues. Germline V CDR1 and CDR2: SGHTA, FQGNSA. The CDR3: CASSTRDRHYYNSPLHF. CDR3 bases: TGTGCCAGCAGCACCCGGGACAGACACTACTATAATTCACCCCTCCACTTT.

This clone was observed a few times. Other DNA sequences within the sample encode an identical CDR3. The CDR3 here is CASSLGPSSYEQYF. CDR3 DNA sequence: TGTGCCAGCAGCTTAGGTCCGAGCTCCTACGAGCAGTACTTC. The chain is built from TRBV7-3 and TRBJ2-7, with no clear D. This CDR3 region has 14 residues. The V gene lost 2 bases and the J gene lost 0 bases, with 8 bases spanning the gap. Germline CDR1 and CDR2: SGHTA and FQGTGA.

The chain employs TRBV28 and TRBJ1-1, with D hard to call. Trimming left V 5 bases short and J 0 bases short, with 10 bases between. Germline V CDR1 and CDR2: MDHEN, SYDVKM. This CDR3 has 14 residues. CDR3 residues: CASSTGLMNTEAFF. As DNA, the CDR3 is TGTGCCAGCAGTACGGGCCTCATGAACACTGAAGCTTTCTTT.

V and J are TRBV15 and TRBJ2-5, with D perhaps TRBD2 (7 bases). The CDR3 extends over 16 amino acids. Germline CDR1 and CDR2: LNHNV and YYDKDF (reference sequence). V gave up 0 bases and J gave up 4 bases, with 15 bases separating them. In DNA, the CDR3 is TGTGCCACCAGCAGAGACCCTAGCGGAGGGGGAGAGACCCAGTACTTC. Translation gives CATSRDPSGGGETQYF.